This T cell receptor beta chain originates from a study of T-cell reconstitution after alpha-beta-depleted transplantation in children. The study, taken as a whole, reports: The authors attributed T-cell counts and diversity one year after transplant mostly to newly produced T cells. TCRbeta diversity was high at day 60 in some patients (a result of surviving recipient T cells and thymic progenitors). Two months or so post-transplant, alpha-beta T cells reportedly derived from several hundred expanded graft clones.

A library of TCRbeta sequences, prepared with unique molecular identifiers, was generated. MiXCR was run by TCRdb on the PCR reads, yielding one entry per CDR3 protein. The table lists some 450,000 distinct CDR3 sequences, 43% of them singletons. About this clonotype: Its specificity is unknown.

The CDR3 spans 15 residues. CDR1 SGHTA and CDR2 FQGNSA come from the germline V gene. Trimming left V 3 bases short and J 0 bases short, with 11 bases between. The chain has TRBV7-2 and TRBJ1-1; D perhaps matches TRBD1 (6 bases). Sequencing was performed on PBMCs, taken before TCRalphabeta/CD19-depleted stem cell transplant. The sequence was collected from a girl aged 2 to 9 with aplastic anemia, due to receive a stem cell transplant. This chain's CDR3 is CASSLFQGLNTEAFF. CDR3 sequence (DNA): TGTGCCAGCAGCTTGTTTCAGGGGCTGAACACTGAAGCTTTCTTT.